The clone carrying this T cell receptor beta chain was seen at least ten times. Its antigen is unidentified. Unique molecular identifiers were in the cDNA, with template-switch universal primer binding. TCRdb re-called the 5' RACE reads through MiXCR, storing one row per CDR3 protein. This sample has a few hundred thousand distinct CDR3 sequences; about 10% occur once, and the top ten carry approximately 8.9%. This record comes from a study of identical twins. Overall study results and limits: Conclusions came from cross-sectional statistical analysis, not from following the same donors. Twins showed weaker excess sharing in their beta out-of-frame sequences.

Germline CDR1 SQVTM, CDR2 ANQGSEA. V lost 7 bases to trimming and J lost 8 bases; unmatched junction nucleotides: 12. The CDR3 loop spans 13 amino acids. This sequence joins TRBV29-1 and TRBJ1-2; 8 nucleotides match TRBD1. Sequencing was carried out using naive T cells sorted from blood. The receptor was derived from a woman in her forties or fifties in good health. As DNA, the CDR3 is TGCAGCGGGAGCCCCGGACAGGGTGCCGGCTACACCTTC. Translated, it gives CSGSPGQGAGYTF.